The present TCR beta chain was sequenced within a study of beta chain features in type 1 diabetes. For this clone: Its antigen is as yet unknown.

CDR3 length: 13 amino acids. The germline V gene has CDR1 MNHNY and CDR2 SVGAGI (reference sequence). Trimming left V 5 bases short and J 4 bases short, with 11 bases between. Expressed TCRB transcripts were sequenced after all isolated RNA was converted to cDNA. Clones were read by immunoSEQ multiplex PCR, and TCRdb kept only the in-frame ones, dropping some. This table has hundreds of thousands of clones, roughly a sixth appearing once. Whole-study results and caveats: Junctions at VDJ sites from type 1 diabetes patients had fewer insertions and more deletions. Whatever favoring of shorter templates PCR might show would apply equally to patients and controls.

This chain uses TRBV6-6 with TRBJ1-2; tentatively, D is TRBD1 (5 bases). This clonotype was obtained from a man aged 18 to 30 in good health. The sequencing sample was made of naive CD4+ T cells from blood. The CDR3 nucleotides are TGTGCCAGCAGTCCACAGGTTAGCTATGGCTACACCTTC. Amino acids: CASSPQVSYGYTF.